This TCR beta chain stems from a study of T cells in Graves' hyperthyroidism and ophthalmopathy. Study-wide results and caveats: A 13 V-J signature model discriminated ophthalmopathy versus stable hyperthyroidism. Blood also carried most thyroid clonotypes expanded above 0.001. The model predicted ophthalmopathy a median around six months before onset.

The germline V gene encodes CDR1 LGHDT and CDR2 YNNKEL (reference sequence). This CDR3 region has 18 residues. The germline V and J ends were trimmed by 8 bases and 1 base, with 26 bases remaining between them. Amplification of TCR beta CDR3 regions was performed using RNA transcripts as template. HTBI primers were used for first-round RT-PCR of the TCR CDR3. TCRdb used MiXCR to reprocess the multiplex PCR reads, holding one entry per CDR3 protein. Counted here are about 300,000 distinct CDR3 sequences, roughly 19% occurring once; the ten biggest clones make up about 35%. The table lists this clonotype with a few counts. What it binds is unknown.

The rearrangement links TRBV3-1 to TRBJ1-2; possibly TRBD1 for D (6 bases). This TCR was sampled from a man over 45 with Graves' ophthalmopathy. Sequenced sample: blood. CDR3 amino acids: CASAPSDRRLTHNYGYTF. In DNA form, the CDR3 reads TGTGCCAGCGCCCCATCGGACAGACGTCTTACCCATAACTATGGCTACACCTTC.